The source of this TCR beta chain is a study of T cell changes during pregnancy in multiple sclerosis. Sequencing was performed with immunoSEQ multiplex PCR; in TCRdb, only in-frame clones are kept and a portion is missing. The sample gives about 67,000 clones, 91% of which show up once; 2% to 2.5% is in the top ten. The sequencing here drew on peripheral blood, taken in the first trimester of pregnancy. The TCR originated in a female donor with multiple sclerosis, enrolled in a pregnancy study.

This CDR3 reads CASSSRTSGETQYF. In nucleotides, the CDR3 is TGTGCCAGCAGCTCCCGGACTAGCGGAGAGACCCAGTACTTC. This rearrangement joins TRBV7-7 to TRBJ2-5; 10 bases match TRBD2. Germline-derived CDR1 and CDR2 are SSHAT and FNYEAQ (reference sequence). The CDR3 runs 14 residues. J lost 4 bases, V lost 4 bases, and 3 bases had no gene match.